Following are 18 T cell receptor beta chains from one sample sequenced in a study of blood T cell repertoires in COVID-19. The method was immunoSEQ multiplex PCR; TCRdb's version includes in-frame clones alone and lacks a portion of them. The table includes 370,000 or so clones, more than 65% detected once. The specimen was peripheral blood. These receptors came from a human donor with acute or convalescent COVID-19. The donor label of this sample is uncertain.

This clone has more than one count but fewer than ten. The V and J genes are TRBV9 and TRBJ1-6; D remains unclear. CDR1 is SGDLS, CDR2 YYNGEE, per germline. With 3 bases removed from V and 9 bases from J, the gap between germline ends came to 19 bases. CDR3 length equals 16 residues. In DNA, the CDR3 is TGTGCCAGCAGCGACCGGACTAACCCTTCGGGTTCACCCCTCCACTTT. Encoded protein: CASSDRTNPSGSPLHF.

This chain joins TRBV27 and TRBJ1-5, with D possibly TRBD1 on 5 matching bases. CDR3 length equals 16 residues. Germline CDR1 is MNHEY and CDR2 is SMNVEV (reference sequence). V was clipped by 5 bases and J by 1 base, with 15 bases between them. The CDR3 is CASSPLPRQSNQPQHF. For the CDR3, the DNA is TGTGCCAGCAGTCCACTACCCCGACAGAGCAATCAGCCCCAGCATTTT.

Points on this clone: This CDR3 is also generated by other DNA sequences in the sample. V and J are TRBV18 and TRBJ1-1; D perhaps matches TRBD1 (6 bases). The germline gives CDR1 KGHSH, CDR2 LQKENI. V lost 4 bases, J lost 2 bases, and 8 bases lay in between. The CDR3 is 13 amino acids. CDR3 loop: CASSQGVNTEAFF. The CDR3 bases are TGTGCCAGCTCACAGGGGGTTAACACTGAAGCTTTCTTT.

The chain joins TRBV12-3 or TRBV12-4 to TRBJ2-7, with TRBD1 matching over 10 bases. This CDR3 has 13 amino acids. Trimming at V came to 4 bases and at J to 9 bases, leaving 6 bases not matched to a gene. The CDR3 loop reads CASSSGQGYWQYF. The DNA of the CDR3 is TGTGCCAGCAGTTCGGGACAGGGGTACTGGCAGTACTTC.

V usage is TRBV28 and J usage is TRBJ2-2; 7 bases agree with TRBD1. V gave up 5 bases and J gave up 5 bases; unmatched junction bases: 23. This CDR3 contains 20 residues. The germline gives CDR1 MDHEN, CDR2 SYDVKM. The CDR3 here is CASSPPRAPGQAQLTGELFF. CDR3 nucleotide sequence: TGTGCCAGCAGTCCCCCACGGGCCCCCGGACAGGCCCAATTAACCGGGGAGCTGTTTTTT.

The chain couples TRBV12-3 or TRBV12-4 to TRBJ1-5, with no clear D. This CDR3 has 12 residues. The V end was cut by 5 bases, the J end by 7 bases, with 9 bases between. The CDR3 is CASSPHMQPQHF. The CDR3 DNA reads as TGTGCCAGCAGTCCACACATGCAGCCCCAGCATTTT.

CDR3 sequence: CASSLGGGVGTEAFF. DNA of the CDR3: TGTGCCAGCAGTCTGGGGGGGGGCGTTGGAACTGAAGCTTTCTTT. This rearrangement joins TRBV6-5 to TRBJ1-1, with D possibly being TRBD1 (6 bases). Per the germline V gene, CDR1 is MNHEY and CDR2 is SVGAGI. Trimming removed 5 bases at V and 5 bases at J, with 18 bases between. There are 15 residues in the CDR3.

The J gene is TRBJ2-1, the V gene TRBV10-2; 9 bases map to TRBD2. The CDR3 spans 15 residues. Germline V gives CDR1 WSHSY, CDR2 SAAADI. With 0 bases clipped from V and 10 bases from J, the junction kept 7 bases outside the gene matches. CDR3 region: CASSESSGRIGEQFF. CDR3 sequence (DNA): TGCGCCAGCAGTGAGTCCAGCGGGAGGATAGGGGAGCAGTTCTTC.

This clone was counted a few times. The chain links TRBV14 to TRBJ1-1, with D tentatively TRBD1 (6 bases). CDR3 length: 13 residues. V shed 7 bases and J shed 3 bases, with 12 bases lying between them. Per germline, CDR1 SGHDN and CDR2 FVKESK. CDR3 in DNA: TGTGCCAGCAAAGGACAGACTTACACTGAAGCTTTCTTT. Translating gives CASKGQTYTEAFF.

The V and J genes are TRBV11-2 and TRBJ1-1, with 10 bases identical to TRBD1. The CDR3 contains 13 residues. The junction had 4 bases not matched to a gene; V was cut back by 5 bases and J by 7 bases. Germline V gene lookup returns CDR1 SGHAT and CDR2 FQNNGV. The CDR3 DNA follows: TGTGCCAGCAGCAGGGACAGGGGTTATGAAGCTTTCTTT. It is translated as CASSRDRGYEAFF.

V is TRBV6-6 and J is TRBJ1-2, with D possibly TRBD1 on 6 matching bases. The CDR3 is 14 residues long. V lost 8 bases to trimming and J lost 4 bases, with 17 bases between them. CDR1 is MNHNY, CDR2 SVGAGI, per germline (reference sequence). For the CDR3, the DNA is TGTGCCAGCCGAAAACAGGGTAGTGGCTATGGCTACACCTTC. Translating gives CASRKQGSGYGYTF.

This chain uses TRBV3-1 (or the pseudogene TRBV3-2) with TRBJ2-1, with 11 bases aligning to TRBD2. The length of the CDR3 is 18 residues. With 0 bases clipped from V and 7 bases from J, the junction kept 11 bases outside the gene matches. The germline V gene has CDR1 LGHDT and CDR2 YNNKEL (reference sequence). CDR3 amino acids: CASSQDLRTSGYWNEQFF. The CDR3 DNA sequence: TGTGCCAGCAGCCAAGATTTGAGGACTAGCGGGTACTGGAATGAGCAGTTCTTC.

This chain links TRBV5-6 with TRBJ2-7; the match to TRBD2 covers 7 bases. There are 17 residues in the CDR3. Germline CDR1 SGHDT, CDR2 YYEEEE. V lost 3 bases to trimming and J lost 6 bases; unmatched junction nucleotides: 18. The CDR3 spells CASSSNTPVRELVEQYF. In DNA, the CDR3 is TGTGCCAGCAGCTCCAATACCCCCGTGCGGGAGCTGGTCGAGCAGTACTTC.

The V and J genes are TRBV5-1 and TRBJ2-3, with 7 bases fitting TRBD1. The CDR3 has 15 residues. Germline V lookup: CDR1 SGHRS, CDR2 YFSETQ. Losses at the gene ends were 3 bases for V and 5 bases for J; bases not matched to a gene: 9. CDR3 sequence: CASSSTTGAGDTQYF. The CDR3 DNA is TGCGCCAGCAGCTCCACTACAGGGGCGGGAGATACGCAGTATTTT.

The V gene is TRBV16, the J gene TRBJ2-3; TRBD2 is a possible D gene (6 bases). The CDR3 length is 14 residues. V lost 3 bases and J 6 bases, leaving 13 bases between the germline ends. CDR1 is KGHSY, CDR2 FQNENV, per germline. The CDR3, as DNA: TGTGCCAGCAGCCAGCGGGGCGCGGGGGATACGCAGTATTTT. Protein: CASSQRGAGDTQYF.

The rearrangement joins TRBV18 to TRBJ1-5; possible D gene TRBD1, 6 bases. The V end lost 2 bases, the J end lost 2 bases, and 10 bases lay between the germline ends. CDR3 size: 15 residues. Per germline, CDR1 KGHSH and CDR2 LQKENI. The CDR3 DNA sequence: TGTGCCAGCTCACCAGCCAACAGGGGCAATCAGCCCCAGCATTTT. Its translation: CASSPANRGNQPQHF.

DNA for the CDR3: TGTGCCAGCAGTGAAGTTACTAGCGGAGGATACGAGCAGTACTTC. It specifies CASSEVTSGGYEQYF. The rearrangement links TRBV2 to TRBJ2-7; 8 bases match TRBD2. The CDR3 length is 15 residues. The V gene's germline CDR1 is SNHLY and CDR2 FYNNEI. V dropped 1 base and J dropped 4; count of bases not matched to a gene: 6.

V and J are TRBV6-6 and TRBJ1-5, with a tentative D call TRBD1 (6 bases). The ends were cut back, 7 bases at V and 2 bases at J, with 18 bases in the middle. Germline V gene lookup returns CDR1 MNHNY and CDR2 SVGAGI (reference sequence). This CDR3 is built from 16 residues. In nucleotides, the CDR3 is TGTGCCAGCACCACGAGACAGGTCGGGGGCAATCAGCCCCAGCATTTT. This gives the protein CASTTRQVGGNQPQHF.